This T cell receptor beta chain was retrieved from a study of T cell responses to AZD1222 COVID-19 vaccine. Measured with immunoSEQ multiplex PCR; TCRdb has only the in-frame clones, and not every one. The sample records 65,000 to 80,000 clones, 87% being singletons. The V gene's germline CDR1 is SGHRS and CDR2 YFSETQ. This CDR3 has 15 residues. The V gene lost 5 bases and the J gene lost 1 base, with 15 bases spanning the gap. The chain combines TRBV5-1 with TRBJ1-1, with TRBD1 as a possible D gene (6 bases). The source is an adult in good health. The material was peripheral blood, obtained on day 0 of AZD1222 vaccination. CDR3 sequence reads: CASRGDRWGNTEAFF. CDR3 coding DNA: TGCGCCAGCAGGGGTGACAGGTGGGGGAACACTGAAGCTTTCTTT. Complete variable domain (other parts from reference TRBV5-1 and TRBJ1-1): KAGVTQTPRYLIKTRGQQVTLSCSPISGHRSVSWYQQTPGQGLQFLFEYFSETQRNKGNFPGRFSGRQFSNSRSEMNVSTLELGDSALYLCASRGDRWGNTEAFFGQGTRLTVV.